This T cell receptor beta chain was found in a study of vaccination and CD4 T cells after COVID-19. Study information: Overlapping spike peptides served as the stimulus for the cells. These peptides came from SARS-CoV-2 and from the common cold coronaviruses HCoV-NL63, HCoV-OC43 and HCoV-229E. Study outcomes and limitations: Apart from involving relatively few convalescent patients, the work omitted early post-infection timepoints.

In regard to this clonotype: The antigen is not known.

Treatment specified: roughly ten-day PBMC culture with coronavirus spike peptide pools or control peptides (ViraFEST assay). Once peptide pools had expanded antigen-specific T cells, ViraFEST sequenced TCRs. Half the medium was replaced with fresh IL-2 medium on days 3 and 7. There are 15 residues in the CDR3. Trimming left V 6 bases short and J 1 base short, with 15 bases between. Germline assignment: CDR1 MGHDK and CDR2 SYGVNS. The study sequenced cultured CD4+ T cell DNA using the Oncomine TCR Beta short-read assay. TCRdb itself ran the PCR reads through MiXCR, one entry per CDR3 protein. The data contain approximately 13,000 distinct CDR3 sequences, roughly 45% of them singletons.

The specimen was CD4+ T cells from blood, cultured in vitro. This chain links TRBV25-1 with TRBJ1-1; no clear D. This sequence originates from a human donor who had recovered from COVID-19. CDR3 region: CASSPLTSTNTEAFF. The CDR3 coding sequence is TGTGCCAGCAGCCCCCTTACAAGTACGAACACTGAAGCTTTCTTT.